This T cell receptor beta chain derives from a study of blood T cell repertoires in COVID-19. TCRdb's table, derived via immunoSEQ multiplex PCR, lists solely in-frame clones and lacks some. The sample holds 200,000 or so clones, 88% seen once. The CDR3 is 16 residues long. The V end was cut by 3 bases, the J end by 3 bases, with 17 bases between. Looked up from germline, CDR1 is SGHAT and CDR2 is FQDESV (reference sequence). This clonotype was obtained from a young woman who had been exposed to COVID-19. The sequenced sample consisted of PBMCs or T cells enriched from blood (not recorded which). This sequence joins TRBV11-1 and TRBJ1-2, with D hard to call. In DNA, the CDR3 is TGTGCCAGCAGCTTTGGACTTGGGTTGAGAGACTATGGCTACACCTTC. It specifies CASSFGLGLRDYGYTF.